This TCR beta chain was sequenced in a study of CD8 T cells in Susac syndrome. Broader study findings: The study acknowledged a relatively small number of individuals in its TCR sequencing and HLA analysis.

RNA amounts of 0.5 to 1 ug underwent reverse transcription with random hexamers. Using its own MiXCR run on the immunoSEQ multiplex PCR reads, TCRdb lists one record per CDR3 protein. The sample shows approximately 230,000 distinct CDR3 sequences, roughly 93% of them seen only once. The CDR3 has 15 residues. Germline V gene data show CDR1 as SEHNR and CDR2 as FQNEAQ (reference sequence). J was trimmed by 1 base and V by 5 bases; bases with no gene match: 6. Regarding this clonotype: The antigen is not known.

The receptor's source is a human donor with multiple sclerosis. Source material: CD4+ T cells from PBMCs. The chain carries TRBV7-9 and TRBJ1-1, with TRBD1 matching over 8 bases. CDR3 amino acids: CASSNQGARNTEAFF. CDR3 DNA: TGTGCCAGCAGCAATCAGGGGGCTAGGAACACTGAAGCTTTCTTT.